This entry concerns a single TCR beta chain. Antigen: not known. A junction boundary mismatches the germline segment, possibly from a read error. The record originates from a study of cytomegalovirus exposure and HLA in healthy donors. Study results and caveats: A few V segments could not be told apart, such as TRBV6-2 and TRBV6-3, and were left out.

CDR1 is MNHNS, CDR2 SASEGT, per germline. The CDR3 has 14 amino acids. This PCR relied on a set of 60 Vbeta primers and 13 Jbeta primers. This table comes from immunoSEQ multiplex PCR, and its TCRdb copy is limited to in-frame clones, with some not included. Of fewer than 300,000 clones listed, roughly 80% are singletons. This TCR was recovered from a girl aged 2 to 10 in good health and CMV-seronegative. Sequenced input: PBMCs. This chain joins TRBV6-1 and TRBJ2-7, with 7 bases that match TRBD2. The CDR3 DNA reads TGTGCCAGCTATGAGCCGGGGGGAACCTACGAGCGGTACTTC. It specifies CASYEPGGTYERYF.